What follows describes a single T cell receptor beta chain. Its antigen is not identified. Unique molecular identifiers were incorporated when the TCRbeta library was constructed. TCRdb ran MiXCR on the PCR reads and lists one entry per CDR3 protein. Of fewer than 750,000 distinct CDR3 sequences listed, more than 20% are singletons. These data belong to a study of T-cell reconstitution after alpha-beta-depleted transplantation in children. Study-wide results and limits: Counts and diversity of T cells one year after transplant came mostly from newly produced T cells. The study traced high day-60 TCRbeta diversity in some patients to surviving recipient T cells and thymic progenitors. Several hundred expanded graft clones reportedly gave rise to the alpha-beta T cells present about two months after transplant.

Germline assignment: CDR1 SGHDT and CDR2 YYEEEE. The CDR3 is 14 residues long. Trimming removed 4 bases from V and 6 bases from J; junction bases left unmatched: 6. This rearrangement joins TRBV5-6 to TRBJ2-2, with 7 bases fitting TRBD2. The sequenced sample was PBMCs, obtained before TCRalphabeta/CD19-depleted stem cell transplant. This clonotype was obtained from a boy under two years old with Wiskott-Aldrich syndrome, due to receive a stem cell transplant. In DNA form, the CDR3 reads TGTGCCAGCAGCCTGGGACTAATCTCCGGGGAGCTGTTTTTT. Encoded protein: CASSLGLISGELFF.